This T cell receptor beta chain stems from a study of immune evolution from preneoplasia to lung adenocarcinoma. Findings and limits, study-wide: From normal lung to invasive adenocarcinoma, top clone frequencies appeared to decrease.

This CDR3 region has 16 residues. V gave up 0 bases and J gave up 6 bases; unmatched junction bases: 9. Germline-derived CDR1 and CDR2 are SGDLS and YYNGEE. Some clones are missing from TCRdb's copy, which holds only in-frame ones; the method was immunoSEQ multiplex PCR. This sample has 20,000 to 25,000 clones, with around three quarters found just once. As regards this clone: What it recognizes is unknown.

H&E slides confirmed each diagnosis, reviewed by two pathologists independently. Sequenced input: FFPE invasive lung adenocarcinoma tissue. This TCR came from a person between 60 and 70 years old with lung adenocarcinoma. V usage is TRBV9 and J usage is TRBJ2-1; TRBD2 matches at 7 bases. CDR3 amino acids: CASSVGASGGSNEQFF. The CDR3 nucleotides are TGTGCCAGCAGCGTAGGGGCTAGCGGAGGATCCAATGAGCAGTTCTTC.